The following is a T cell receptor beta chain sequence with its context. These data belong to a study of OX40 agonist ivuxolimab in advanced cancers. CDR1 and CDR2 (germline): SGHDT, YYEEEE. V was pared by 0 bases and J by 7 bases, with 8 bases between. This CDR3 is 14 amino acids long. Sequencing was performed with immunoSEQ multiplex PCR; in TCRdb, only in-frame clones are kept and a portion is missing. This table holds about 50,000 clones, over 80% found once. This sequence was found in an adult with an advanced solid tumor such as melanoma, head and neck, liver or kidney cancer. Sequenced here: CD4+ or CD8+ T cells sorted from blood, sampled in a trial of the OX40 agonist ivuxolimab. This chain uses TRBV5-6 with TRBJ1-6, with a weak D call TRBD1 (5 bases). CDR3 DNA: TGTGCCAGCAGCTTGGGATGGGGGAATTCACCCCTCCACTTT. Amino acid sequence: CASSLGWGNSPLHF.